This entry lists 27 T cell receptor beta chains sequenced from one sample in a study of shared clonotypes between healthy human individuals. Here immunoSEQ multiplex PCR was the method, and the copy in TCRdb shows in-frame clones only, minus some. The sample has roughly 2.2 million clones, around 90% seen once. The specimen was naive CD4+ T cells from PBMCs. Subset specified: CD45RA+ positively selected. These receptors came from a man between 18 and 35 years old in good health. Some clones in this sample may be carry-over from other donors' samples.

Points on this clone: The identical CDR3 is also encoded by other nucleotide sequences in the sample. Here the CDR3 DNA reads TGTGCCAGCTCAGCAGACAGAAGCAATCAGCCCCAGCATTTT. It encodes CASSADRSNQPQHF. V and J are TRBV18 and TRBJ1-5, with a weak D call TRBD1 (5 bases). The length of the CDR3 is 14 residues. Trimming took off 5 bases at V and 1 base at J, with 9 bases between the two ends. The germline V gene has CDR1 KGHSH and CDR2 LQKENI.

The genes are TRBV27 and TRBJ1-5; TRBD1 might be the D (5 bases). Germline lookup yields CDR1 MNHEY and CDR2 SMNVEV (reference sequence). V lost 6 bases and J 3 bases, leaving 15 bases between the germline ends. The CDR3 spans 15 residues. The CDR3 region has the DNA TGTGCCAGCAGCCGATCCGGGACGTTCAATCAGCCCCAGCATTTT. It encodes CASSRSGTFNQPQHF.

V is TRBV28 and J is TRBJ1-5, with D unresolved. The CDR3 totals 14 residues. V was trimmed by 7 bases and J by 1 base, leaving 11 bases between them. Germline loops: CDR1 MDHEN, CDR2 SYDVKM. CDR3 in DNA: TGTGCCAGCATGCCGGGCGGGAGCAATCAGCCCCAGCATTTT. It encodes CASMPGGSNQPQHF.

CDR3 sequence: CASSYSRGGGYTF. CDR3 coding DNA: TGTGCCAGCAGTTACTCAAGGGGAGGAGGCTACACCTTC. The chain combines TRBV6-5 with TRBJ1-2; tentatively, D is TRBD1 (5 bases). The germline V gene encodes CDR1 MNHEY and CDR2 SVGAGI. The CDR3 totals 13 residues. Trimming removed 0 bases from V and 8 bases from J, with 10 bases in between.

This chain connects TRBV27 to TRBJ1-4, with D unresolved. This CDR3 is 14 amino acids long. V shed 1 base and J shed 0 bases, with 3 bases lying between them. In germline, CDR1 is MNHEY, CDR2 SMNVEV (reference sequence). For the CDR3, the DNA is TGTGCCAGCAGTTTATATGCAACTAATGAAAAACTGTTTTTT. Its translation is CASSLYATNEKLFF. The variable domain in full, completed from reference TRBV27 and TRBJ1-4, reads EAQVTQNPRYLITVTGKKLTVTCSQNMNHEYMSWYRQDPGLGLRQIYYSMNVEVTDKGDVPEGYKVSRKEKRNFPLILESPSPNQTSLYFCASSLYATNEKLFFGSGTQLSVL.

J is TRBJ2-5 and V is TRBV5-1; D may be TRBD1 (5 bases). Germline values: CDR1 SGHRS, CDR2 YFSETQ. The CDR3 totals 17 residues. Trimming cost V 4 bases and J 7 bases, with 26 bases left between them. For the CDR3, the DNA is TGCGCCAGCAGCCCCGTCATAGCTAGTGGTACAAGGGGGACCCAGTACTTC. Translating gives CASSPVIASGTRGTQYF.

The chain's CDR3 is CAWIGRGFMNTEAFF. CDR3 sequence (DNA): TGTGCCTGGATCGGCAGGGGATTTATGAACACTGAAGCTTTCTTT. The V call is TRBV30, the J call TRBJ1-1, with D possibly matching TRBD1 (6 bases). Trimming took off 4 bases at V and 0 bases at J, with 15 bases between the two ends. Germline V CDR1 and CDR2: GTSNPN, SVGIG (reference sequence). CDR3 length: 15 residues.

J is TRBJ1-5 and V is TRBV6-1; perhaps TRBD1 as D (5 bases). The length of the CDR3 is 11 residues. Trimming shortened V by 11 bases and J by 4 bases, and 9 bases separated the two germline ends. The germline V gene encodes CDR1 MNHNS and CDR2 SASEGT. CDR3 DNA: TGTGCCGCAGGGAATAATCAGCCCCAGCATTTT. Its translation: CAAGNNQPQHF.

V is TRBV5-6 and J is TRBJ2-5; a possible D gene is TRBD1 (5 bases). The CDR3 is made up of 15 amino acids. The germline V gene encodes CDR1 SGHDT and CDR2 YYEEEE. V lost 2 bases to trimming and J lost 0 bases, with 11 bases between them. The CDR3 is CASSFGHLYQETQYF. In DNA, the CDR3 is TGTGCCAGCAGCTTTGGACACTTGTACCAAGAGACCCAGTACTTC.

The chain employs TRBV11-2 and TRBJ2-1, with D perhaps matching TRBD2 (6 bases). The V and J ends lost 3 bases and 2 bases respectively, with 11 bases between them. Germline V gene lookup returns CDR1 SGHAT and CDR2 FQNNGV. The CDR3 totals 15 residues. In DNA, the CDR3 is TGTGCCAGCAGCTTTCTGGGGGGAGCCTACAATGAGCAGTTCTTC. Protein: CASSFLGGAYNEQFF.

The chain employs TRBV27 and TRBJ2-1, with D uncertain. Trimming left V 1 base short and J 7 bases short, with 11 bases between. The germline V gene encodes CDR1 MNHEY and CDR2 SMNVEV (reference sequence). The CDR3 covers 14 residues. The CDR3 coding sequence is TGTGCCAGCAGTTTATTAGGGCTTCGGAATGAGCAGTTCTTC. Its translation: CASSLLGLRNEQFF.

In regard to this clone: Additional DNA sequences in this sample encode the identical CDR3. The chain's CDR3 is CASSYGQDTDTQYF. The CDR3 nucleotides read TGCGCCAGCAGCTACGGACAGGACACAGATACGCAGTATTTT. The J gene is TRBJ2-3, the V gene TRBV5-1, with 7 bases identical to TRBD1. With V trimmed by 3 bases and J by 2 bases, 3 bases remained unmatched. Germline loops: CDR1 SGHRS, CDR2 YFSETQ. The CDR3 totals 14 residues.

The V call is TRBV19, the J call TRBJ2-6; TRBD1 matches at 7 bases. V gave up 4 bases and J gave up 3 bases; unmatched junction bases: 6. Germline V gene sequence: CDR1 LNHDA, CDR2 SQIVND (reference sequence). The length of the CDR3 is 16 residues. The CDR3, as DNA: TGTGCCAGTAGTACTCGTGACAGGGTTGGGGCCAACGTCCTGACTTTC. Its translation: CASSTRDRVGANVLTF. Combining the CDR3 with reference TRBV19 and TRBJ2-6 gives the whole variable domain DGGITQSPKYLFRKEGQNVTLSCEQNLNHDAMYWYRQDPGQGLRLIYYSQIVNDFQKGDIAEGYSVSREKKESFPLTVTSAQKNPTAFYLCASSTRDRVGANVLTFGAGSRLTVL.

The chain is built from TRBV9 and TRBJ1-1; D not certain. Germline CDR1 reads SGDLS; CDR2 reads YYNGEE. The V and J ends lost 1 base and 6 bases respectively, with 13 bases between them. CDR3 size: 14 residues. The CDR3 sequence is CASSVSRVQAEAFF. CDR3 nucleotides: TGTGCCAGCAGCGTAAGCAGAGTTCAAGCTGAAGCTTTCTTT.

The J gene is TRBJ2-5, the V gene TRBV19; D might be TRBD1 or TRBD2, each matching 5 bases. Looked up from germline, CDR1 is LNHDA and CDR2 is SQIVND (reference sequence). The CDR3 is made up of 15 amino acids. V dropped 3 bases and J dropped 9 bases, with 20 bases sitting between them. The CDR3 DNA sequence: TGTGCCAGTAGTATCCCCGGGACCGCCACTAGTCCCCAGTACTTC. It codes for CASSIPGTATSPQYF.

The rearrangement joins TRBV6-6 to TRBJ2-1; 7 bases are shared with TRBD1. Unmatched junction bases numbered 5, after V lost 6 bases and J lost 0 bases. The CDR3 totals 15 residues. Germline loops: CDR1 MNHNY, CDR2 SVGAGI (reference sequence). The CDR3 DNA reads TGTGCCAGCAGCTTGACAGGGAGCTCCTACAATGAGCAGTTCTTC. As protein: CASSLTGSSYNEQFF.

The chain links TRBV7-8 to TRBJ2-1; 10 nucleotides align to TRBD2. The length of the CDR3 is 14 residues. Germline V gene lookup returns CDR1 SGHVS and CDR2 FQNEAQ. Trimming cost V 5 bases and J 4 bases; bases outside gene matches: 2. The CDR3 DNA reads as TGTGCCAGCAGCCAGCGGGAGGGATACAATGAGCAGTTCTTC. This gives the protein CASSQREGYNEQFF.

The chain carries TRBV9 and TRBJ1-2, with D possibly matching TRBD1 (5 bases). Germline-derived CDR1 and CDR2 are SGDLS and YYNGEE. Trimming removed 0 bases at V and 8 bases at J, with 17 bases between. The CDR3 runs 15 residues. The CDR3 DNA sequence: TGTGCCAGCAGCGTAGTAGAGGCGGGGGATCGCGGCTACACCTTC. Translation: CASSVVEAGDRGYTF.

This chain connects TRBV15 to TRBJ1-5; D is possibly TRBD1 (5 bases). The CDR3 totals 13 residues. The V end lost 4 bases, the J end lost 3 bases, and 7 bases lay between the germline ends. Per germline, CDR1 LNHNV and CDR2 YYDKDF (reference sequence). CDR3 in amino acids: CATSKQVNQPQHF. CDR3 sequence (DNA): TGTGCCACCAGCAAACAGGTCAATCAGCCCCAGCATTTT.

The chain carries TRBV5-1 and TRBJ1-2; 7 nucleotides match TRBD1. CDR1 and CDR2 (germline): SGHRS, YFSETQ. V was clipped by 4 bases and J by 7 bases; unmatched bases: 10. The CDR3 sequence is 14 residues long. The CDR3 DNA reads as TGCGCCAGCAGCGAAGGGGGCGCAACGGCTGGCTACACCTTC. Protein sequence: CASSEGGATAGYTF.

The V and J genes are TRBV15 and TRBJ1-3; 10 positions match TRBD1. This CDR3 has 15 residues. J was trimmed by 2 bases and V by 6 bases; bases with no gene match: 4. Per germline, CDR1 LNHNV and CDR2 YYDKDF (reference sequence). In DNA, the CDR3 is TGTGCCACCAGTACCGGGACAGGGGCTGGAAACACCATATATTTT. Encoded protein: CATSTGTGAGNTIYF.

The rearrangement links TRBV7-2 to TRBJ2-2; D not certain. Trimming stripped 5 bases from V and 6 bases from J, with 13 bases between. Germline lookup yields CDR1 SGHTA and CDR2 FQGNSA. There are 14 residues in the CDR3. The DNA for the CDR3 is TGTGCCAGCAGCCCCTCGTGGGGTTCCGGGGAGCTGTTTTTT. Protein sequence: CASSPSWGSGELFF.

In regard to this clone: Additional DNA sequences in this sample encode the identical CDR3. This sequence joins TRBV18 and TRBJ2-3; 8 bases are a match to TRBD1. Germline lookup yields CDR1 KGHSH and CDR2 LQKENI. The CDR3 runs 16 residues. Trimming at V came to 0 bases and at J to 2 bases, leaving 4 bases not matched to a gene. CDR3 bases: TGTGCCAGCTCACCACCCGACAGGGGCCTCACAGATACGCAGTATTTT. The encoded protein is CASSPPDRGLTDTQYF.

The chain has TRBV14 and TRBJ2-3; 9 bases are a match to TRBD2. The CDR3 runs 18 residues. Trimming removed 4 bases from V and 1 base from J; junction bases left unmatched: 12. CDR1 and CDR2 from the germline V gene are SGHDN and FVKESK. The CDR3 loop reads CASSPTYGGRAGTDTQYF. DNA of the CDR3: TGTGCCAGCAGCCCCACCTATGGCGGGAGGGCCGGCACAGATACGCAGTATTTT.

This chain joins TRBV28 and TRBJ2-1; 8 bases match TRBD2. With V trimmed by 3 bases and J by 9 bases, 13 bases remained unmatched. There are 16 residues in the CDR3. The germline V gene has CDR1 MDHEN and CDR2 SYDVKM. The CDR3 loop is CASSFLLGRALGEQFF. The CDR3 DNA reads TGTGCCAGCAGTTTTCTACTCGGGAGGGCCCTAGGTGAGCAGTTCTTC.

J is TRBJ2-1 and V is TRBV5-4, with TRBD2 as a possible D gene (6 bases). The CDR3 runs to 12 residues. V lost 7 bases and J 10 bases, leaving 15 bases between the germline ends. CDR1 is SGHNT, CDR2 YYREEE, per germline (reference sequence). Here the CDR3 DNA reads TGTGCCAGCGGACTCGGGAGTGGCGAGCAGTTCTTC. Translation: CASGLGSGEQFF.

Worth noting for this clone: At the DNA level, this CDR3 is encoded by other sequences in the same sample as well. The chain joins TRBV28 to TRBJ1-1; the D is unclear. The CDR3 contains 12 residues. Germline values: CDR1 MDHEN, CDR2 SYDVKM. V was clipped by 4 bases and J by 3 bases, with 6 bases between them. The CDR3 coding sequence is TGTGCCAGCAGTTCCCCGTACACTGAAGCTTTCTTT. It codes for CASSSPYTEAFF.